Below are 19 T cell receptor beta chains sequenced from a single sample in a study of Graves' ophthalmopathy and Graves' hyperthyroidism. The authors amplified TCR beta CDR3 regions, and they did so from RNA transcripts for repertoire sequencing. After a first-round RT-PCR with HTBI primers, a second-round multiplex PCR was run. TCRdb ran MiXCR on the multiplex PCR reads and lists one entry per CDR3 protein. The table lists about 550,000 distinct CDR3 sequences, under 45% of them singletons. The sample taken for sequencing was peripheral blood or thyroid tissue (not recorded which). These receptors all come from an adult man with Graves' hyperthyroidism.

This clonotype showed up many times. The V gene is TRBV6-5, the J gene TRBJ1-2; D is unresolved. The germline V and J ends were trimmed by 6 bases and 4 bases, with 12 bases remaining between them. This CDR3 is 13 amino acids long. Germline assignment: CDR1 MNHEY and CDR2 SVGAGI. DNA of the CDR3: TGTGCCAGCAGCCGACCCGACTTCTATGGCTACACCTTC. This codes for CASSRPDFYGYTF.

Notes on this clonotype: The final CDR3 position lacks the conserved phenylalanine or tryptophan, pointing to a likely read error. CDR3 region: CASGAGLNTEAFL. Here the CDR3 DNA reads TGTGCCAGCGGGGCAGGGTTGAACACTGAAGCTTTCCTT. The rearrangement links TRBV7-3 to TRBJ1-1, with a possible D match to TRBD1 (5 bases). This CDR3 has 13 residues. The V end lost 8 bases, the J end lost 0 bases, and 10 bases lay between the germline ends. Germline V gives CDR1 SGHTA, CDR2 FQGTGA.

The genes are TRBV6-5 and TRBJ1-1; perhaps TRBD1 as D (5 bases). The V gene's germline CDR1 is MNHEY and CDR2 SVGAGI. V was pared by 8 bases and J by 7 bases, with 11 bases between. This CDR3 has 11 residues. The CDR3 coding sequence is TGTGCCAGCCGTAGGGACGTTGAAGCTTTCTTT. It is translated as CASRRDVEAFF.

The chain uses TRBV5-1 and TRBJ1-5, with D unresolved. Trimming stripped 0 bases from V and 0 bases from J, with 10 bases between. The length of the CDR3 is 16 residues. Germline V gene sequence: CDR1 SGHRS, CDR2 YFSETQ. The CDR3 DNA sequence: TGCGCCAGCAGCTTGGAGGGCCACCCTAGCAATCAGCCCCAGCATTTT. Protein sequence: CASSLEGHPSNQPQHF.

This rearrangement joins TRBV7-9 to TRBJ2-6; 7 nucleotides align to TRBD2. The germline V gene encodes CDR1 SEHNR and CDR2 FQNEAQ (reference sequence). CDR3 length equals 15 residues. The trim removed 3 bases at V and 5 bases at J, leaving 4 bases unmatched. The CDR3 region has the DNA TGTGCCAGCAGCTTGGGGGGGTCTCGGGCCAACGTCCTGACTTTC. Its translation is CASSLGGSRANVLTF.

The V gene is TRBV10-1, the J gene TRBJ2-3; tentatively, D is TRBD2 (6 bases). Germline V gene lookup returns CDR1 WNHNN and CDR2 SYGVQD (reference sequence). CDR3 length equals 16 residues. V lost 3 bases and J 0 bases, leaving 13 bases between the germline ends. This CDR3 reads CASSEGVGTSTDTQYF. The CDR3 DNA is TGCGCCAGCAGTGAAGGTGTCGGGACTAGCACAGATACGCAGTATTTT.

V and J are TRBV6-6 and TRBJ1-1, with 7 bases identical to TRBD1. The V gene end was trimmed by 6 bases and the J gene end by 2 bases; junction bases not matched to a gene: 6. Looked up from germline, CDR1 is MNHNY and CDR2 is SVGAGI (reference sequence). The CDR3 has 14 residues. CDR3 DNA sequence: TGTGCCAGCAGGGACAGGACAGACAACACTGAAGCTTTCTTT. Translating it yields CASRDRTDNTEAFF.

This clonotype was recorded at least ten times. The chain links TRBV11-1 to TRBJ1-1, with 11 positions matching TRBD1. V gave up 4 bases and J gave up 4 bases; unmatched junction bases: 8. Germline V gene data show CDR1 as SGHAT and CDR2 as FQDESV (reference sequence). CDR3 length: 16 amino acids. The CDR3 nucleotides read TGTGCCAGCAGCTCTAGTGGACAGGGGGCGGGCACTGAAGCTTTCTTT. It encodes CASSSSGQGAGTEAFF.

This clonotype was found many times. The chain links TRBV19 to TRBJ1-5; no firm D call. With 3 bases removed from V and 4 bases from J, the gap between germline ends came to 10 bases. The CDR3 is 14 amino acids. CDR1 and CDR2 from the germline V gene are LNHDA and SQIVND (reference sequence). This chain's CDR3 is CASSILGLNQPQHF. The DNA of the CDR3 is TGTGCCAGTAGTATTCTCGGGTTGAATCAGCCCCAGCATTTT.

This clonotype was observed at least ten times. The CDR3 DNA sequence: TGTGCCAGCGTCACAGGGGGCGCCGACTATGGCTACACCTTC. This sequence encodes CASVTGGADYGYTF. The V call is TRBV12-3 or TRBV12-4, the J call TRBJ1-2, with 9 bases matching TRBD1. There are 14 residues in the CDR3. After removal of 8 bases from V and 3 bases from J, the junction contained 7 bases not matched to a gene.

There are a few counts of this clonotype. This chain uses TRBV9 with TRBJ2-5, with TRBD2 matching over 12 bases. The length of the CDR3 is 20 residues. V was pared by 4 bases and J by 5 bases, with 21 bases of the junction left unmatched. Looked up from germline, CDR1 is SGDLS and CDR2 is YYNGEE. CDR3 DNA: TGTGCCAGCAGCATCCCAGTCGGACTAGCGGGGTCCAGTGGTGGGGAGACCCAGTACTTC. It yields the protein CASSIPVGLAGSSGGETQYF.

To note about this clonotype: A much larger clone lies one base from this, so it may be a read error. V gene TRBV24-1 combines with J gene TRBJ1-1; TRBD1 might be the D (5 bases). Germline CDR1 KGHDR, CDR2 SFDVKD. The CDR3 extends over 16 amino acids. The CDR3 sequence is CATGDSHIDRNTEAFF. The CDR3 coding sequence is TGTGCCACCGGTGACTCTCACATCGACAGGAACACTGAAGCTTTCTTT.

This sequence joins TRBV29-1 and TRBJ2-7; the match to TRBD1 covers 9 bases. V was clipped by 3 bases and J by 2 bases; unmatched bases: 5. Per the germline V gene, CDR1 is SQVTM and CDR2 is ANQGSEA. The CDR3 has 14 residues. The CDR3 region is CSVDPGTGPYEQYF. The CDR3 bases are TGCAGCGTTGATCCCGGGACAGGGCCCTACGAGCAGTACTTC.

This clonotype was picked up a small number of times. J is TRBJ2-7 and V is TRBV20-1; 9 bases align to TRBD2. The CDR3 loop spans 13 amino acids. CDR1 and CDR2 (germline): DFQATT, SNEGSKA (reference sequence). V gave up 6 bases and J gave up 6 bases; unmatched junction bases: 9. CDR3 bases: TGCAGTGCCCTCGGGACTAGCACCCTCGAGCAGTACTTC. Its protein is CSALGTSTLEQYF.

Concerning this clonotype itself: A much larger clone differs by one base, so this may be a read error. As DNA, the CDR3 is TGCAGCGTTGGGCTAGCGGGAGTTTCAGATACGCGGTATTTT. This sequence encodes CSVGLAGVSDTRYF. This rearrangement joins TRBV29-1 to TRBJ1-3; D remains unclear. The CDR3 extends over 14 amino acids. V lost 4 bases, J lost 16 bases, and 26 bases lay in between. The germline V gene has CDR1 SQVTM and CDR2 ANQGSEA.

This clonotype showed up just a few times. This chain links TRBV7-9 with TRBJ2-7, with a weak D call TRBD2 (5 bases). The J call may be wrong; the DNA end is better matched by TRBJ2-1. This CDR3 is built from 16 residues. CDR1 and CDR2 (germline): SEHNR, FQNEAQ (reference sequence). The CDR3: CASSPRSMIERGEQFF. The CDR3 DNA reads as TGTGCCAGCAGCCCTAGAAGTATGATTGAACGGGGTGAGCAGTTCTTC.

This clonotype has a count of ten or more. The V and J genes are TRBV12-3 or TRBV12-4 and TRBJ1-2; tentatively, D is TRBD1 (6 bases). The CDR3 consists of 14 residues. Trimming cost V 3 bases and J 4 bases, with 12 bases left between them. CDR3 region: CASSLSGTPYGYTF. CDR3 sequence (DNA): TGTGCCAGCAGTTTGTCCGGGACACCCTATGGCTACACCTTC.

The chain combines TRBV12-3 or TRBV12-4 with TRBJ1-1; D perhaps matches TRBD1 (5 bases). The CDR3 sequence is 15 residues long. V lost 4 bases and J lost 1, with 13 bases in between. CDR3 sequence (DNA): TGTGCCAGCAGTTCATGGGGGGTGGGGAACACTGAAGCTTTCTTT. Protein product: CASSSWGVGNTEAFF.

This sequence joins TRBV7-9 and TRBJ2-2; 8 positions match TRBD2. The CDR3 contains 17 residues. The germline CDR1 and CDR2 sequences are SEHNR and FQNEAQ (reference sequence). With 5 bases clipped from V and 6 bases from J, the junction kept 14 bases outside the gene matches. The DNA of the CDR3 is TGTGCCAGCAGCCTATTTGCGGGAGGAAGTGGGGCCGGGGAGCTGTTTTTT. Translation gives CASSLFAGGSGAGELFF.